This T cell receptor (beta chain) was recorded in a study of blood T cell repertoires in COVID-19. The repertoire was sequenced with immunoSEQ multiplex PCR; TCRdb's copy has only in-frame clones and lacks some. The sample records more than 200,000 clones, less than 90% being singletons. Trimming left V 3 bases short and J 2 bases short, with 8 bases between. The CDR3 contains 14 residues. Germline CDR1 reads KGHSH; CDR2 reads LQKENI. The sample consisted of peripheral blood. The V and J genes are TRBV18 and TRBJ1-3; D is undetermined. This sequence was found in a man aged 25-45 years with active or convalescent COVID-19. CDR3 DNA: TGTGCCAGCTCACCCCAGGATACTGGAAACACCATATATTTT. It yields the protein CASSPQDTGNTIYF.